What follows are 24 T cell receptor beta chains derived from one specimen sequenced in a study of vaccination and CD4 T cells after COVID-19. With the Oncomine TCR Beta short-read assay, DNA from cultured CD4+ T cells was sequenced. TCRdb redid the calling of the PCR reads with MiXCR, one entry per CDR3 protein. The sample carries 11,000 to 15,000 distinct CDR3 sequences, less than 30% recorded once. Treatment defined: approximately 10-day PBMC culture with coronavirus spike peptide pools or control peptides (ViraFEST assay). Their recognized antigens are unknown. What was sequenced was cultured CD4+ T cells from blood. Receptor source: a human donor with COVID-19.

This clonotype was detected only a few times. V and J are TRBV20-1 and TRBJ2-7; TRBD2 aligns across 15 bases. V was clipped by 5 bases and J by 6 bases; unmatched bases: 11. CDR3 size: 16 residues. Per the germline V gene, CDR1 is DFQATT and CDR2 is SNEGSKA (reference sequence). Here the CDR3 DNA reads TGCAGTGCTGACGCCGGACTAGCGGGGGGGCCGCGCGAGCAGTACTTC. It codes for CSADAGLAGGPREQYF.

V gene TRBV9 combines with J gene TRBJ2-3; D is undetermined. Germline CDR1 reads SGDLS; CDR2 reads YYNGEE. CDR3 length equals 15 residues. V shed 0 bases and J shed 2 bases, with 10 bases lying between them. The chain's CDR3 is CASSVEFLVTDTQYF. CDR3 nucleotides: TGTGCCAGCAGCGTAGAGTTCCTAGTCACAGATACGCAGTATTTT.

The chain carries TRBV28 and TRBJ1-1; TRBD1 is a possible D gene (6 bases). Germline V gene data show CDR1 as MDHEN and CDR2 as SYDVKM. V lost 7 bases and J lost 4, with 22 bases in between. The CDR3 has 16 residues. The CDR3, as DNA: TGTGCCAGCACCTACTCAGGGGCCCGAAGGAGCACTGAAGCTTTCTTT. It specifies CASTYSGARRSTEAFF.

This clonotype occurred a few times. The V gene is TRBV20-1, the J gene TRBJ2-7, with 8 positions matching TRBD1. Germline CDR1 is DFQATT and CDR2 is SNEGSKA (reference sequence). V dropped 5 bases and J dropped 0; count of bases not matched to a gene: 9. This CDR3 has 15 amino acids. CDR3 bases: TGCAGTGCTTCACGCCGGGACAGGCCCTCCTACGAGCAGTACTTC. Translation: CSASRRDRPSYEQYF.

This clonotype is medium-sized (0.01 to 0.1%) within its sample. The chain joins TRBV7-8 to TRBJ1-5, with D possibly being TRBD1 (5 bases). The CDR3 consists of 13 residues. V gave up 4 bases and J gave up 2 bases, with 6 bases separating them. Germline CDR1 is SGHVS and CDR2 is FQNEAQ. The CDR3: CASSSGGNQPQHF. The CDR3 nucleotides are TGTGCCAGCAGCTCGGGGGGCAATCAGCCCCAGCATTTT.

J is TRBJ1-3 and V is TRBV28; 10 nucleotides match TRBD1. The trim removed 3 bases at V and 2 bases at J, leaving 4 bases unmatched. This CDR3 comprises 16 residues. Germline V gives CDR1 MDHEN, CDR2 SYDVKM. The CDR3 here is CASSFSDRGAGNTIYF. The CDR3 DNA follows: TGTGCCAGCAGTTTCTCGGACAGGGGGGCTGGAAACACCATATATTTT.

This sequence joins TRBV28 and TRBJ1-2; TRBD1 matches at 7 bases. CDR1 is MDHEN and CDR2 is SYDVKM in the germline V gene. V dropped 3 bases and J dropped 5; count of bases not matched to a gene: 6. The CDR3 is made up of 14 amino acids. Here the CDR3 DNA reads TGTGCCAGCAGTTTCGAGGGGGCCTGGTATGGCTACACCTTC. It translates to CASSFEGAWYGYTF.

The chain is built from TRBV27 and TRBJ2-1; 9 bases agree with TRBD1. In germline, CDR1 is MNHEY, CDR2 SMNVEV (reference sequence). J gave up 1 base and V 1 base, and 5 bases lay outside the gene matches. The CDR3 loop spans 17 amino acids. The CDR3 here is CASSLWSGTGSYNEQFF. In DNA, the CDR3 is TGTGCCAGCAGTTTATGGTCCGGGACAGGGTCCTACAATGAGCAGTTCTTC.

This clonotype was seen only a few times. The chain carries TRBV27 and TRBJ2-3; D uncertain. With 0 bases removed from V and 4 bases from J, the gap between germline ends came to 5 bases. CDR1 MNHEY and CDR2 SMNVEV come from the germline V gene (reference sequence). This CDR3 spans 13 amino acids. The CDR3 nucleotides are TGTGCCAGCAGTTTATCGCACCCAGATACGCAGTATTTT. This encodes CASSLSHPDTQYF.

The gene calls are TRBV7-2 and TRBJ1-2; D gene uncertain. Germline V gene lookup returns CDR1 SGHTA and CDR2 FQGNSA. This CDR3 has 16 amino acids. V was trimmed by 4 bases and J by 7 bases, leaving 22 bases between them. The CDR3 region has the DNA TGTGCCAGCAGCTCCATCGGGCGCGGACGGTCCATTGGCTACACCTTC. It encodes CASSSIGRGRSIGYTF.

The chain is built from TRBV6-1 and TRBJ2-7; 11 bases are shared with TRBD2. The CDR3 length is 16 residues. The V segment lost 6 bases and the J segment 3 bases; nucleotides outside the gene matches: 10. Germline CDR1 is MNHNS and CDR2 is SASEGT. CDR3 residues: CASRPLLSGGDYEQYF. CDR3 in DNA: TGTGCCAGCAGGCCGCTCCTTAGCGGGGGGGACTACGAGCAGTACTTC.

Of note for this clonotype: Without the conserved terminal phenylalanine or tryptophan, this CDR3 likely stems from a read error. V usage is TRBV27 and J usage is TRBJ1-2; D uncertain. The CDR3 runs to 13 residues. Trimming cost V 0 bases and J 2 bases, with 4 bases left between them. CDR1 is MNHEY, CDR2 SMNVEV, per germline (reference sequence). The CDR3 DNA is TGTGCCAGCAGTTTATCCAAAAACTATGGCTACACCCTC. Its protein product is CASSLSKNYGYTL.

CDR3 in amino acids: CATSDPSRRADTQYF. Written as DNA, the CDR3 is TGTGCCACCAGTGACCCCTCAAGGAGGGCAGATACGCAGTATTTT. The rearrangement joins TRBV24-1 to TRBJ2-3, with D possibly being TRBD2 (6 bases). Germline V gene sequence: CDR1 KGHDR, CDR2 SFDVKD. The length of the CDR3 is 15 residues. With 4 bases removed from V and 4 bases from J, the gap between germline ends came to 14 bases.

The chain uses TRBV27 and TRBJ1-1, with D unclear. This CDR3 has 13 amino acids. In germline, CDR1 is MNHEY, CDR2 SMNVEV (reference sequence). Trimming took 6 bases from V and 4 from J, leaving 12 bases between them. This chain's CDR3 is CASRGWICTEAFF. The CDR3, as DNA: TGTGCCAGCAGGGGTTGGATTTGCACTGAAGCTTTCTTT.

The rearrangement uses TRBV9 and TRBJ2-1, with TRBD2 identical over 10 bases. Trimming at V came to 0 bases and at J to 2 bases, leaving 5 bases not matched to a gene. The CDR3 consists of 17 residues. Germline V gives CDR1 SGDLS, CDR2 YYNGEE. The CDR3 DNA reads TGTGCCAGCAGCGTAGCGGCTAGCGGGGGCACCTACAATGAGCAGTTCTTC. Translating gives CASSVAASGGTYNEQFF.

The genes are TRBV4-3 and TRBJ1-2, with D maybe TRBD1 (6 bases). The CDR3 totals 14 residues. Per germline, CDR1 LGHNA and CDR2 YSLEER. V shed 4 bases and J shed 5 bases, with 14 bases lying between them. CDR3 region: CASSLSTGTYGYTF. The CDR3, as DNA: TGCGCCAGCAGCCTCTCGACAGGAACGTATGGCTACACCTTC.

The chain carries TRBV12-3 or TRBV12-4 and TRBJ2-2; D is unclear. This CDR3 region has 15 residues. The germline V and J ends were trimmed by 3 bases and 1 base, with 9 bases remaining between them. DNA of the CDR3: TGTGCCAGCAGTTTGCGCCCGGTGAACACCGGGGAGCTGTTTTTT. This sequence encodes CASSLRPVNTGELFF.

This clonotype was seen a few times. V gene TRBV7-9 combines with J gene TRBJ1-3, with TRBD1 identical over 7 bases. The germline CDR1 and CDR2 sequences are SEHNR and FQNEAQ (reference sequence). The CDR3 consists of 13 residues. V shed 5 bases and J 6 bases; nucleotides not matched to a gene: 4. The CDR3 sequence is CASSHRGENTIYF. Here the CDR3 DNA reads TGTGCCAGCAGCCACAGGGGCGAAAACACCATATATTTT.

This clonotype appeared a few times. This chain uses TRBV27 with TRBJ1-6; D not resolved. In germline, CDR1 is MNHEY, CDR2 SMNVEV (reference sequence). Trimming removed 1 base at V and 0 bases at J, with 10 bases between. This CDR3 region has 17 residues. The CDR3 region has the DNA TGTGCCAGCAGTTTATTCAGGTTAAGCTCCTATAATTCACCCCTCCACTTT. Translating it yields CASSLFRLSSYNSPLHF.

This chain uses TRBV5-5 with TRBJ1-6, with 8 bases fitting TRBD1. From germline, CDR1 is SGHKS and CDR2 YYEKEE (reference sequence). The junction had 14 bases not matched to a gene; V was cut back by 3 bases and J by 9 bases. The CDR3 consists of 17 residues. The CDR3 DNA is TGTGCCAGCAGCTCTCAGCACCAGGGGGCGCATCGTTCACCCCTCCACTTT. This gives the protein CASSSQHQGAHRSPLHF.

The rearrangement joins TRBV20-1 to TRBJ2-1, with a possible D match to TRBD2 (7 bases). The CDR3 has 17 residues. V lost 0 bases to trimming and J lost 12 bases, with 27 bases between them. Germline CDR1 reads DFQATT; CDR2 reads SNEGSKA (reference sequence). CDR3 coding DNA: TGCAGTGCTAGAGATTCAGTTCAGGCGGGGGCCTACTATCCGCAGTTCTTC. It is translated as CSARDSVQAGAYYPQFF.

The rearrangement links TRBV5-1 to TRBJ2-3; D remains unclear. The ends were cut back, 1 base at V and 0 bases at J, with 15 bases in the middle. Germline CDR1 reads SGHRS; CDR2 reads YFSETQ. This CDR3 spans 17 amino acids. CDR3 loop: CASSLRTETSSTDTQYF. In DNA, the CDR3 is TGCGCCAGCAGCTTGAGGACCGAGACTTCTAGCACAGATACGCAGTATTTT.

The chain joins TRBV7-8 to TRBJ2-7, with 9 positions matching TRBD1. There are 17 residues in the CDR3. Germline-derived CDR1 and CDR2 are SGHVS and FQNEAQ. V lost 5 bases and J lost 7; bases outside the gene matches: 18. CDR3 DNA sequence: TGTGCCAGCAGCCTTACCGTTACTGGACAGGGGAGGAGTGAGCAGTACTTC. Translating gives CASSLTVTGQGRSEQYF.

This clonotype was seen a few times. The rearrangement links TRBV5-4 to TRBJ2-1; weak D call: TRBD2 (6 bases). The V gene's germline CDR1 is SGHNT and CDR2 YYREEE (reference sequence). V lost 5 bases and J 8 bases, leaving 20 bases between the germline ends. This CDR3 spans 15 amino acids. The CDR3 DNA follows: TGTGCCAGCAGTGGAGGTGGGACTCCTCTCGATGAGCAGTTCTTC. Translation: CASSGGGTPLDEQFF.